This T cell receptor beta chain appears in the sequencing data of a study of identical twins. Points from the study as a whole: The authors noted that invariant MAIT and iNKT cells could partly confound zero-insertion analyses. Cord blood beta clonotypes that were abundant carried fewer insertions, and memory repertoires showed no such trend.

TCRdb processed the 5' RACE reads anew with MiXCR; each CDR3 protein has one entry. The sample comprises around 450,000 distinct CDR3 sequences, 14% of which are singletons, and roughly 0.5% rests with the top ten. The CDR3 runs to 12 residues. Germline CDR1 MGHDK, CDR2 SYGVNS. Trimming pared 1 base from V and 10 bases from J, leaving 8 bases between. Comments on this clonotype: The antigen remains undetermined.

The same specimen was also included in a second study, on yellow fever vaccine responses in identical twins.

The genes are TRBV25-1 and TRBJ2-1; no clear D gene. The sample was CD4+ T cells sorted from blood. This TCR was recovered from a woman aged 18-30 years in good health. The CDR3 bases are TGTGCCAGCAGTGAATCATGGACCGAGCAGTTCTTC. Residues: CASSESWTEQFF. Using reference TRBV25-1 and TRBJ2-1 for the parts outside the CDR3, the full variable domain is EADIYQTPRYLVIGTGKKITLECSQTMGHDKMYWYQQDPGMELHLIHYSYGVNSTEKGDLSSESTVSRIRTEHFPLTLESARPSHTSQYLCASSESWTEQFFGPGTRLTVL.